Reported below is one T cell receptor (beta chain). A second about 7 to 12 cycle PCR used barcoded and J-beta primers. TCRdb fed the 5' RACE reads into MiXCR, producing one record per CDR3 protein. The sample records over 1.5 million distinct CDR3 sequences, roughly 50% being singletons. The sample belongs to a study of blood T cells in healthy people across ages. The V gene lost 3 bases and the J gene lost 3 bases, with 21 bases spanning the gap. The CDR3 extends over 18 amino acids. Sequencing used blood. This receptor was identified in a woman aged 40 to 49 in good health. The J gene is TRBJ2-4, the V gene TRBV12-3 or TRBV12-4, with D maybe TRBD2 (6 bases). CDR3 amino acids: CASSFEIAGKGIKNIQYF. CDR3 nucleotide sequence: TGTGCCAGCAGTTTTGAGATTGCGGGGAAGGGGATCAAAAACATTCAGTACTTC.